This T cell receptor (beta chain) was observed in a study of identical twins. Template switching (which added a universal primer site) was used, and cDNA carried unique molecular identifiers. TCRdb passed the 5' RACE reads through MiXCR, listing each CDR3 protein once. The sample comprises a few hundred thousand distinct CDR3 sequences, around 8.3% of which are singletons, and approximately 3% rests with the top ten. Study results and caveats: Out-of-frame alpha sequences common to twins exhibited a surplus of low generation probability.

As for this clonotype: What it binds is unknown.

V was trimmed by 0 bases and J by 10 bases, leaving 10 bases between them. This CDR3 spans 13 amino acids. Each donor (without exception) was a healthy Caucasian. The sample was also reused in another study, on yellow fever vaccine responses in identical twins.

The sequence was collected from a woman aged 18-29 years in good health. The sequenced sample was CD8+ T cells sorted from blood. The chain combines TRBV12-3 or TRBV12-4 with TRBJ2-1; no clear D gene. In nucleotides, the CDR3 is TGTGCCAGCAGTTTAGCCCATGTGAACGAGCAGTTCTTC. This sequence encodes CASSLAHVNEQFF.